This TCR beta chain was obtained from a study of blood T cells in healthy people across ages. A second PCR, run for roughly 7 to 12 cycles, used a sample-barcoded 5' primer plus a J-beta primer mix. From the 5' RACE reads, TCRdb called clonotypes with MiXCR, one entry per CDR3 protein. The table includes 1,100,000 or so distinct CDR3 sequences, 40% to 45% detected once. Trimming cost V 7 bases and J 8 bases, with 10 bases left between them. CDR1 is SEHNR and CDR2 is FQNEAQ in the germline V gene (reference sequence). The CDR3 is 11 residues long. The specimen was blood. This chain links TRBV7-9 with TRBJ2-3, with D unclear. The clonotype was recovered from a woman aged 55 to 70 in good health. The CDR3 DNA follows: TGTGCCAGCACCACGAGCGCTACGCAGTATTTT. It codes for CASTTSATQYF.